One sample yielded the 16 T cell receptor beta chains listed below, sequenced in a study of patients and donors after allogeneic stem cell transplantation. One entry per CDR3 protein, called by TCRdb with MiXCR from the RT-PCR reads. The sample comprises approximately 410,000 distinct CDR3 sequences, 15% to 20% of which are singletons, and 6% to 8% rests with the top ten. The source material was blood, either unsorted or a sorted T cell fraction (not recorded which). These receptors were collected from a human donor who was either an allogeneic HSCT recipient or a stem cell or donor lymphocyte infusion donor (not recorded which). It is not recorded whose cells these are; they may come from a transplant donor.

The rearrangement joins TRBV7-2 to TRBJ2-2, with D possibly TRBD1 on 6 matching bases. Trimming pared 6 bases from V and 6 bases from J, leaving 17 bases between. The CDR3 totals 15 residues. From germline, CDR1 is SGHTA and CDR2 FQGNSA. In DNA, the CDR3 is TGTGCCAGCAGACATACAGGGCGATCCGCCGGGGAGCTGTTTTTT. Amino acids: CASRHTGRSAGELFF.

The chain employs TRBV20-1 and TRBJ1-5; D not certain. The germline V gene encodes CDR1 DFQATT and CDR2 SNEGSKA (reference sequence). The CDR3 is made up of 12 amino acids. The germline V and J ends were trimmed by 4 bases and 4 bases, with 8 bases remaining between them. CDR3 DNA: TGCAGTGCTATCGGAGGGAATCAGCCCCAGCATTTT. It translates to CSAIGGNQPQHF.

The V call is TRBV18, the J call TRBJ1-1; D unresolved. V lost 0 bases to trimming and J lost 4 bases, with 9 bases between them. Germline lookup yields CDR1 KGHSH and CDR2 LQKENI. This CDR3 is 14 amino acids long. The CDR3 nucleotides are TGTGCCAGCTCACCACCGGGGTGGAGCACTGAAGCTTTCTTT. It encodes CASSPPGWSTEAFF.

In this sample, this clonotype turned up a few times. The chain joins TRBV9 to TRBJ1-3; the D is unclear. V lost 0 bases, J lost 0 bases, and 7 bases lay in between. Per the germline V gene, CDR1 is SGDLS and CDR2 is YYNGEE. This CDR3 has 15 amino acids. Here the CDR3 DNA reads TGTGCCAGCAGCGTAGGCGCTTTCTCTGGAAACACCATATATTTT. As protein: CASSVGAFSGNTIYF.

This chain joins TRBV5-1 and TRBJ2-7; 8 bases map to TRBD1. Trimming cost V 0 bases and J 8 bases; bases outside gene matches: 10. The CDR3 is 15 residues long. Germline CDR1 reads SGHRS; CDR2 reads YFSETQ. In DNA form, the CDR3 reads TGCGCCAGCAGCTTGGGGCAGGGGGCGATCGGTAAGCAGTACTTC. The encoded protein is CASSLGQGAIGKQYF.

This chain links TRBV20-1 with TRBJ1-6, with D unresolved. The CDR3 sequence is 11 residues long. Trimming shortened V by 4 bases and J by 7 bases, and 5 bases separated the two germline ends. Germline-derived CDR1 and CDR2 are DFQATT and SNEGSKA (reference sequence). The DNA for the CDR3 is TGCAGTGCTACCAGAAATTCACCCCTCCACTTT. Its translation: CSATRNSPLHF.

The table lists this clonotype with a few counts. V usage is TRBV27 and J usage is TRBJ1-4; possibly TRBD1 for D (6 bases). This CDR3 comprises 18 residues. Germline values: CDR1 MNHEY, CDR2 SMNVEV (reference sequence). Trimming shortened V by 5 bases and J by 3 bases, and 22 bases separated the two germline ends. CDR3 sequence (DNA): TGTGCCAGCAGTCCTTATGGGGGGGGGCTGGCATCTAATGAAAAACTGTTTTTT. Translating gives CASSPYGGGLASNEKLFF.

This chain joins TRBV5-1 and TRBJ1-4; 7 nucleotides match TRBD1. The germline V gene encodes CDR1 SGHRS and CDR2 YFSETQ. This CDR3 comprises 13 residues. The trim removed 4 bases at V and 6 bases at J, leaving 3 bases unmatched. In DNA form, the CDR3 reads TGCGCCAGCAGCAGAGGGACAGATGAAAAACTGTTTTTT. It codes for CASSRGTDEKLFF.

The gene calls are TRBV5-5 and TRBJ1-3, with a weak D call TRBD1 (5 bases). CDR1 is SGHKS, CDR2 YYEKEE, per germline (reference sequence). CDR3 size: 14 residues. V shed 3 bases and J shed 0 bases, with 7 bases lying between them. In nucleotides, the CDR3 is TGTGCCAGCAGCTCGGACACCTCTGGAAACACCATATATTTT. Its translation is CASSSDTSGNTIYF.

In its sample, this clonotype was seen many times. The chain is built from TRBV5-1 and TRBJ1-6; 9 positions agree with TRBD1. The length of the CDR3 is 15 residues. Germline CDR1 and CDR2: SGHRS and YFSETQ. Germline trimming cut 2 bases from V and 10 bases from J; bases unmatched to any gene: 7. CDR3 in amino acids: CASSFGTGTRSPLHF. CDR3 DNA sequence: TGCGCCAGCAGCTTCGGGACAGGGACTCGCTCACCCCTCCACTTT.

The CDR3 coding sequence is TGTGCCAGCAGCTTAAGGCCGTGGGGGGGGATCTATGGCTACACCTTC. Translation: CASSLRPWGGIYGYTF. The rearrangement links TRBV7-3 to TRBJ1-2; a possible D gene is TRBD1 (5 bases). CDR3 length: 16 amino acids. V was clipped by 1 base and J by 4 bases, with 16 bases between them. CDR1 is SGHTA and CDR2 is FQGTGA in the germline V gene.

This clonotype came up a few times. Here the CDR3 reads CASSPELRDFSYEQYF. The CDR3 coding sequence is TGTGCCAGCAGCCCGGAACTAAGGGACTTCTCCTACGAGCAGTACTTC. The genes are TRBV7-9 and TRBJ2-7; D is possibly TRBD2 (6 bases). The V gene's germline CDR1 is SEHNR and CDR2 FQNEAQ (reference sequence). The CDR3 contains 16 residues. Trimming cost V 5 bases and J 0 bases, with 17 bases left between them. The variable domain in full, with the rest retrieved from reference TRBV7-9 and TRBJ2-7, is DTGVSQNPRHKITKRGQNVTFRCDPISEHNRLYWYRQTLGQGPEFLTYFQNEAQLEKSRLLSDRFSAERPKGSFSTLEIQRTEQGDSAMYLCASSPELRDFSYEQYFGPGTRLTVT.

A few counts support this clonotype. The CDR3 DNA reads TGTGCCAGCAGCTCCACCGATGGGAACACTGAAGCTTTCTTT. Translating gives CASSSTDGNTEAFF. J is TRBJ1-1 and V is TRBV7-9; D not resolved. The CDR3 contains 14 residues. Per germline, CDR1 SEHNR and CDR2 FQNEAQ (reference sequence). V lost 4 bases and J 1 base, leaving 10 bases between the germline ends.

The chain employs TRBV24-1 and TRBJ1-2, with 7 positions matching TRBD1. V lost 4 bases to trimming and J lost 8 bases; unmatched junction nucleotides: 9. The germline V gene has CDR1 KGHDR and CDR2 SFDVKD. The CDR3 extends over 14 amino acids. The DNA for the CDR3 is TGTGCCACCAGTGACACCGACAGGGATGGAGGCTACACCTTC. Translated, it gives CATSDTDRDGGYTF.

V is TRBV30 and J is TRBJ1-6, with 9 nucleotides matching TRBD1. Germline V CDR1 and CDR2: GTSNPN, SVGIG (reference sequence). The V and J ends lost 3 bases and 12 bases, in that order; junction bases with no gene match: 9. The CDR3 runs to 14 residues. Written as DNA, the CDR3 is TGTGCCTGGAGGCCGGGACAGGGTTTTAAACCCCTCCACTTT. Translated: CAWRPGQGFKPLHF.

This clonotype was recorded many times. The chain joins TRBV4-1 to TRBJ1-5; the match to TRBD1 covers 9 bases. The V segment lost 3 bases and the J segment 9 bases; nucleotides outside the gene matches: 9. The germline CDR1 and CDR2 sequences are MGHRA and YSYEKL. This CDR3 contains 15 residues. CDR3 nucleotide sequence: TGCGCCAGCAGCCACCCGGGACAGGGTGGAAGGCCCCAGCATTTT. It codes for CASSHPGQGGRPQHF.